This entry is about one T cell receptor beta chain. The antigen is not known. The record originates from a study of cytomegalovirus exposure and HLA in healthy donors. The study's findings and limits: Researchers reportedly found TCR beta sequences accurately predicted most subjects' HLA-A and HLA-B alleles.

PCR primers comprised 60 Vbeta and 13 Jbeta primers. The method was immunoSEQ multiplex PCR; TCRdb's version includes in-frame clones alone and lacks a portion of them. This sample's table has roughly 77,000 clones. V was cut by 1 base and J by 4 bases, with 14 bases left in between. CDR3 length: 16 amino acids. Per germline, CDR1 MNHNS and CDR2 SASEGT. The chain employs TRBV6-1 and TRBJ1-5, with D hard to call. The TCR comes from a female donor in good health and CMV-seropositive. Sequences were obtained from PBMCs. CDR3 amino acids: CASSEGTRVRNQPQHF. Written as DNA, the CDR3 is TGTGCCAGCAGTGAAGGTACCCGGGTTCGAAATCAGCCCCAGCATTTT.